The sequence of this T cell receptor (beta chain) was determined in a study of T cell repertoires in cytomegalovirus infection (dated by TCRdb to the late 2010s). Background on the whole study: The HLA type of each donor mattered for the analysis, because public TCR beta signatures pointed to carriage of CMV infection along with the matching HLA type. The paper as a whole reports these results and caveats: Cumulative frequency of public TCR beta family members discriminated carriers of CMV infection plus the relevant HLA type in this cohort and an independent approximately 400-donor cohort. The ex vivo response was dominated by HLA-C-restricted CMV-specific TCR beta clonotypes, and the single most frequent clonotype in two of eight donors was supplied by these HLA-C-restricted clonotypes.

The sequencer was an Illumina HiSeq 1500. TCRdb trimmed public reads at Q25 via fastp, called clones via MiXCR and kept in-frame beta chains. Entries are consolidated by CDR3 protein sequence, retaining the most common genes and DNA. The sample has 200,000 to 250,000 distinct CDR3 sequences on record, roughly 22% of them singletons. 15% to 20% of the sample lies in the top ten. Trimmed from V: 3 bases; trimmed from J: 0 bases; junction bases lacking a gene match: 4. Sequences LGHNT (CDR1) and FRNRAP (CDR2) are obtained from the germline V gene. The cysteine opens and the phenylalanine closes a CDR3 of 15 amino acids. Of all the DNA, just the CDR3 is kept, 45 bases in frame from base 1. Of note for this clonotype: Which antigen it targets is not known. Base qualities are missing; no much larger clone stands one base away.

Recombination linked TRBV12-5 to TRBJ1-2; TRBD1 matches 7 bases in the middle. Sequencing was carried out using CD8+ T cells from PBMCs. The TCR originated in a human donor in good health (CMV status not recorded). Some clones in this sample may be carry-over from other donors' samples. The CDR3 region reads CASGLGGLANYGYTF. Read as DNA, the sequence is TGTGCTAGTGGTTTAGGGGGCTTAGCTAACTATGGCTACACCTTC.